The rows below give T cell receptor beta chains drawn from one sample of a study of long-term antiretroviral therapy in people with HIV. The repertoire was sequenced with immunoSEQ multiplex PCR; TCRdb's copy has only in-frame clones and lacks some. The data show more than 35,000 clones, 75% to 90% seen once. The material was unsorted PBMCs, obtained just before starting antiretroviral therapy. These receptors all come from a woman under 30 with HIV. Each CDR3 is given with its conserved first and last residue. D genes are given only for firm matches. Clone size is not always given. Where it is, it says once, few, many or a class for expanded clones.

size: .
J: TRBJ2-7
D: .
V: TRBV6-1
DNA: TGTGCCAGCATTAGATCCTTCGACTACGAGCAGTACTTC
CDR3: CASIRSFDYEQYF

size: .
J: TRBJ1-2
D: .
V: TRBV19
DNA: TGTGCCAGTACACAGGGAAGGGGCTACACCTTC
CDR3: CASTQGRGYTF

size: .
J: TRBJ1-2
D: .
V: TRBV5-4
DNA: TGTGCCAGCACCCAAAGGGGAAACTATGGCTACACCTTC
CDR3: CASTQRGNYGYTF

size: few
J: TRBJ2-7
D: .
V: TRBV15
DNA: TGTGCCACCGGGTATGGGGACGAGCAGTACTTC
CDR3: CATGYGDEQYF

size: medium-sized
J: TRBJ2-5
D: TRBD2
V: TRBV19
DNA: TGTGCCAGTAGTATCAAACTAGCGGGAGAGGCCCAGTACTTC
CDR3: CASSIKLAGEAQYF

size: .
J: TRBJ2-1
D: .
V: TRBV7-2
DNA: TGTGCCAGCAACCTGGGTGGGCAGAATGAGCAGTTCTTC
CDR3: CASNLGGQNEQFF

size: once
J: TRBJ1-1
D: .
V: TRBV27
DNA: TGTGCCAGCGATGATTCTAGGAACACTGAAGCTTTCTTT
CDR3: CASDDSRNTEAFF

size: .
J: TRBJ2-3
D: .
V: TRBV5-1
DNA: TGCGCCAGCAGCTTGGCGGCCCGGGGAGCAGATACGCAGTATTTT
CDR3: CASSLAARGADTQYF

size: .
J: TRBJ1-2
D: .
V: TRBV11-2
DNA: TGTGCCAGCAGCCCCCCGACTTCGGGGCTCTATGGCTACACCTTC
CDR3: CASSPPTSGLYGYTF

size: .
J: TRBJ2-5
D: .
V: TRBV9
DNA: TGTGCCAGCAGCGTAGGGCCGGGTTACCGGGAGACCCAGTACTTC
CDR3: CASSVGPGYRETQYF

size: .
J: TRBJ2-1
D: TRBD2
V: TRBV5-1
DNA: TGCGCCAGCAGCCCGGGACTAGCGGGAGTGAATGAGCAGTTCTTC
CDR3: CASSPGLAGVNEQFF

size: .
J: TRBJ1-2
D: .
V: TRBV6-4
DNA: TGTGCCAGCAGTGACTCGAACGTCGTGGGCTATGGCTACACCTTC
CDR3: CASSDSNVVGYGYTF

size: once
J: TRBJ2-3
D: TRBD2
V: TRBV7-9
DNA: TGTGCCAGCAGCTTAGGGGGGACTAGCGGGAGTCTGGGCACAGATACGCAGTATTTT
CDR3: CASSLGGTSGSLGTDTQYF

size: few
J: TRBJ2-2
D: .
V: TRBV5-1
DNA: TGCGCCAGCAGCGTAGAAGTTGGCGGGGAGCTGTTTTTT
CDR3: CASSVEVGGELFF

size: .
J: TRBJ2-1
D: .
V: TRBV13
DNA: TGTGCCAGCAGTTCTAGCGTAGAGCAGTTCTTC
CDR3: CASSSSVEQFF

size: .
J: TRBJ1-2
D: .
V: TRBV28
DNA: TGTGCCAGCAGTTTTGAAGGGGCTAACTATGGCTACACCTTC
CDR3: CASSFEGANYGYTF

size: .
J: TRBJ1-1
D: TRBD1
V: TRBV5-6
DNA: TGTGCCAGCAGCTTGTTGGACAGGGAAATTGTTGAAGCTTTCTTT
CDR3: CASSLLDREIVEAFF

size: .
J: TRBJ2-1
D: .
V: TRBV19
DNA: TGTGCCAGTAGTCCCATAGGGGCAGGGACTTCAATTTACAATGAGCAGTTCTTC
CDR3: CASSPIGAGTSIYNEQFF

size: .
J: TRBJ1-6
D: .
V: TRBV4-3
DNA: TGCGCCAGCAGCCAAGAAAGGGTAGCGCCCCTCCACTTT
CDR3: CASSQERVAPLHF

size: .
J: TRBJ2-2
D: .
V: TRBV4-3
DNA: TGCGCCAGCAGCCAAGGTCGTGGAGCGGTAGCGAACACCGGGGAGCTGTTTTTT
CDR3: CASSQGRGAVANTGELFF

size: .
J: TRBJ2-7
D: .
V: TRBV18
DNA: TGTGCCAGCTCACCAGGATCCTACGAGCAGTACTTC
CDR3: CASSPGSYEQYF

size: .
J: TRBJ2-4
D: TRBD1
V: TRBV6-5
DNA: TGTGCCAGCAGTCTAGGACAGGGAAACATTCAGTACTTC
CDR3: CASSLGQGNIQYF

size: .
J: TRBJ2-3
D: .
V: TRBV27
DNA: TGTGCCAGCAGTTTAGCAGGGGCAGATACGCAGTATTTT
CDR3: CASSLAGADTQYF

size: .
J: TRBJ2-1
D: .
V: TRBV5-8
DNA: TGTGCCAGCTTGAGGACTAGGGGGAGTGAGCAGTTCTTC
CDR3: CASLRTRGSEQFF

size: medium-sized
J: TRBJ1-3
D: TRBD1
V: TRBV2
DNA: TGTGCCAGCCAGACAGGGGGTAACACCATATATTTT
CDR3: CASQTGGNTIYF

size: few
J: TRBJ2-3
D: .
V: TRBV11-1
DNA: TGTGCCAGCAGCCCAGGGTGGGGCACAGATACGCAGTATTTT
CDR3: CASSPGWGTDTQYF

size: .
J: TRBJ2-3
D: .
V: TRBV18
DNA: TGTGCCAGCTCACCACCCCCCGGGATCACAGATACGCAGTATTTT
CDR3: CASSPPPGITDTQYF

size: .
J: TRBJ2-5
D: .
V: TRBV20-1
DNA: TGCAGTGCTAGATTTGTGGAGACCCAGTACTTC
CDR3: CSARFVETQYF

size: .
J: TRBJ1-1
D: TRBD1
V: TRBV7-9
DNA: TGTGCCAGCAGCACACCGACAGGGATGAACACTGAAGCTTTCTTT
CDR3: CASSTPTGMNTEAFF

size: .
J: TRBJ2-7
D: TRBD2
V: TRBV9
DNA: TGTGCCAGCAGCGTAGGGACTAGCGGGACCTACGAGCAGTACTTC
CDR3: CASSVGTSGTYEQYF

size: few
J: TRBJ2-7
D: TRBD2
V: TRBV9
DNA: TGTGCCAGCAGCGTCGACCTAGCGGCCTACGAGCAGTACTTC
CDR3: CASSVDLAAYEQYF

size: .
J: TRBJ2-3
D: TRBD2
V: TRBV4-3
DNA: TGCGCCAGCAGCCAAGAAAGGCTAGCGGGACGCACAGATACGCAGTATTTT
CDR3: CASSQERLAGRTDTQYF

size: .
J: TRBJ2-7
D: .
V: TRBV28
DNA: TGTGCCAGCAGTTATCTAGGCTACGAGCAGTACTTC
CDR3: CASSYLGYEQYF

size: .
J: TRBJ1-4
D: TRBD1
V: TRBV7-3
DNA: TGTGCCAGCGGTCAGGGGGCAAATGAAAAACTGTTTTTT
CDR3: CASGQGANEKLFF

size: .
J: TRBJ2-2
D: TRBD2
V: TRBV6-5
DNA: TGTGCCAGCAGTTACTCTAGCGGGAGTAACGGGGAGCTGTTTTTT
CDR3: CASSYSSGSNGELFF

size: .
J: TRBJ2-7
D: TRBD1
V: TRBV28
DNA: TGTGCCAGCAGTTTTACAGGGGGCCCCAACGAGCAGTACTTC
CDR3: CASSFTGGPNEQYF

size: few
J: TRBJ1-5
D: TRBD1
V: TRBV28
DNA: TGTGCCAGCAGTTTATGGGACCCCGGGACAGGTCCTAGCAATCAGCCCCAGCATTTT
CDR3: CASSLWDPGTGPSNQPQHF

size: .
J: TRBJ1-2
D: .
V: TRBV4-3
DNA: TGCGCCAGCAGCCAAGATGGGGAGTTCTATGGCTACACCTTC
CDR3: CASSQDGEFYGYTF

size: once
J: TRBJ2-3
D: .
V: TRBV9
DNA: TGTGCCAGCAGCGCCGAGTTCACTGGTACGCAGTATTTT
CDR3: CASSAEFTGTQYF

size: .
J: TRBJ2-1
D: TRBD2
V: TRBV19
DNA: TGTGCCAGTAGTACCTTTGGGGGTAGCGGGATGGGGAATGAGCAGTTCTTC
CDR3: CASSTFGGSGMGNEQFF

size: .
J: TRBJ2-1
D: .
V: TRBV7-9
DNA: TGTGCCAGCAGGGAGAGCTCCTACAATGAGCAGTTCTTC
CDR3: CASRESSYNEQFF

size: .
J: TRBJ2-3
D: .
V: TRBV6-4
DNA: TGTGCCAGCAGTGAAGAGGGGGAGGGTACGCAGTATTTT
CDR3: CASSEEGEGTQYF

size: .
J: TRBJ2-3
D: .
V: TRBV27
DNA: TGTGCCAGCAGTCCCATTCGGTCGGGGGCCTGGACAGATACGCAGTATTTT
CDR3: CASSPIRSGAWTDTQYF

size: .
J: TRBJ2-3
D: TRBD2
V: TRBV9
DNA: TGTGCCAGCAGCGTAGCTAGCGGAATCACAGATACGCAGTATTTT
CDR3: CASSVASGITDTQYF

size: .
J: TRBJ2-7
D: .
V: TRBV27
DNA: TGTGCCAGCAGTTCTAAAATCTACGAAGAGACCTACGAGCAGTACTTC
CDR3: CASSSKIYEETYEQYF

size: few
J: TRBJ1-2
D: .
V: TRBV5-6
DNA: TGTGCCAGCAGCGCCGGGAGAGGTGGCTACACCTTC
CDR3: CASSAGRGGYTF

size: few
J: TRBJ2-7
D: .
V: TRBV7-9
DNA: TGTGCCAGCAGCTACCTACTAGATCTAGGATACGAGCAGTACTTC
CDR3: CASSYLLDLGYEQYF

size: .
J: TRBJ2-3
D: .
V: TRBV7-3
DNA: TGTGCCAGCAGCTGGGAAGGGCCCAGAGATACGCAGTATTTT
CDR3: CASSWEGPRDTQYF

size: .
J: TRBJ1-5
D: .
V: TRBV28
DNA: TGTGCCAGCACCCTGGGCCATTATAGCAATCAGCCCCAGCATTTT
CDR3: CASTLGHYSNQPQHF